This TCR beta chain comes out of a study of T-cell memory formation after mild COVID-19. Study at large: TCR clusters were mostly confined to one donor each.

This clonotype was counted a few times. 5'RACE with constant-segment primers yielded barcoded, UMI-tagged TCR alpha and TCR beta cDNA libraries. TCRdb recomputed calls from the 5' RACE reads with MiXCR, one row per CDR3 protein. The repertoire includes 110,000 to 150,000 distinct CDR3 sequences, around 15% of them detected once, and about 26% sits in the top ten. The CDR3 loop spans 16 amino acids. CDR1 is LGHDT, CDR2 YNNKEL, per germline (reference sequence). Unmatched junction bases numbered 2, after V lost 4 bases and J lost 0 bases. Sequencing was performed on PBMCs or a T cell subset sorted from them (not recorded which). The clonotype was recovered from an adult woman who had mild COVID-19 (a few samples of this study predate the infection). Cell type and time point are not known. The V gene is TRBV3-1, the J gene TRBJ2-1; TRBD2 agrees at 11 bases. The CDR3 spells CASSPSGRSSYNEQFF. Written as DNA, the CDR3 is TGTGCCAGCAGCCCTAGCGGGAGGAGCTCCTACAATGAGCAGTTCTTC.